One and the same sample provided the 3 T cell receptor beta chains below, sequenced in a study of control samples from healthy donors and cancer patients. The table came from immunoSEQ multiplex PCR; TCRdb's copy has only in-frame clones and leaves some out. The table records 75,000 to 95,000 clones, 70% to 90% of them present only once. The specimen sequenced was blood. The receptor set was obtained from a woman aged 50 to 60 in good health.

With regard to this clone: The sample contains more than one DNA sequence encoding this CDR3. The chain has TRBV12-3 or TRBV12-4 and TRBJ2-7; no definite D call. This CDR3 comprises 11 residues. The V and J ends lost 4 bases and 4 bases respectively, with 5 bases between them. The DNA for the CDR3 is TGTGCCAGCAGTTCTTTTTACGAGCAGTACTTC. This encodes CASSSFYEQYF.

The chain links TRBV10-3 to TRBJ2-2, with a possible D match to TRBD1 (6 bases). CDR3 length: 16 residues. V was cut by 0 bases and J by 2 bases, with 10 bases left in between. Germline V gene data show CDR1 as ENHRY and CDR2 as SYGVKD. The CDR3 DNA reads as TGTGCCATCAGTGAGTCCCGGACAGTTAACACCGGGGAGCTGTTTTTT. Residues: CAISESRTVNTGELFF.

V is TRBV7-9 and J is TRBJ1-3; D perhaps matches TRBD1 (6 bases). The V end lost 6 bases, the J end lost 3 bases, and 15 bases lay between the germline ends. CDR1 is SEHNR and CDR2 is FQNEAQ in the germline V gene (reference sequence). The length of the CDR3 is 15 residues. Written as DNA, the CDR3 is TGTGCCAGCAGGGCGGGGGGCGAATTTGGAAACACCATATATTTT. The encoded protein is CASRAGGEFGNTIYF.